One sample yielded the 30 T cell receptor beta chains listed below, sequenced in a study of T cell responses to AZD1222 COVID-19 vaccine. Assay: immunoSEQ multiplex PCR; the TCRdb copy retains only in-frame clones and omits some. The sample lists around 200,000 clones; about 86% were seen once. The input for sequencing was peripheral blood, taken on day 0 of AZD1222 vaccination. The receptors were sampled from an adult in good health.

The chain joins TRBV7-2 to TRBJ1-5, with D possibly matching TRBD1 (5 bases). V was clipped by 5 bases and J by 4 bases, with 12 bases between them. Germline V gene data show CDR1 as SGHTA and CDR2 as FQGNSA. The CDR3 consists of 14 residues. The CDR3 spells CASSATRGNQPQHF. CDR3 in DNA: TGTGCCAGCAGCGCCACGAGGGGAAATCAGCCCCAGCATTTT.

The CDR3: CATSDPDRGLTGELFF. The CDR3 DNA reads as TGTGCCACCAGTGACCCGGACAGGGGGCTTACCGGGGAGCTGTTTTTT. The chain employs TRBV24-1 and TRBJ2-2, with TRBD1 matching 11 bases. CDR1 is KGHDR, CDR2 SFDVKD, per germline. J lost 5 bases, V lost 4 bases, and 5 bases had no gene match. The CDR3 runs to 16 residues.

The chain employs TRBV20-1 and TRBJ2-1; tentatively, D is TRBD1 or TRBD2 (5 bases each). CDR3 length: 11 amino acids. Trimming removed 6 bases at V and 11 bases at J, with 14 bases between. CDR1 DFQATT and CDR2 SNEGSKA come from the germline V gene (reference sequence). The CDR3 here is CSARGVDQQFF. For the CDR3, the DNA is TGCAGTGCCCGAGGGGTCGACCAGCAGTTCTTC.

V gene TRBV5-6 combines with J gene TRBJ1-2; D gene unclear. This CDR3 comprises 16 residues. V dropped 6 bases and J dropped 3 bases, with 21 bases sitting between them. From germline, CDR1 is SGHDT and CDR2 YYEEEE. For the CDR3, the DNA is TGTGCCAGCATCCCCACGGGTGGTTTGCGGGACTATGGCTACACCTTC. Translating it yields CASIPTGGLRDYGYTF. Looking up the rest from reference TRBV5-6 and TRBJ1-2 gives the full variable domain: DAGVTQSPTHLIKTRGQQVTLRCSPKSGHDTVSWYQQALGQGPQFIFQYYEEEERQRGNFPDRFSGHQFPNYSSELNVNALLLGDSALYLCASIPTGGLRDYGYTFGSGTRLTVV.

The chain recombines TRBV6-5 with TRBJ1-5; D remains ambiguous. Between the trimmed V and J ends, which lost 0 bases and 3 bases, there was a span of 9 bases. The CDR3 runs to 15 residues. Germline CDR1 MNHEY, CDR2 SVGAGI. Here the CDR3 DNA reads TGTGCCAGCAGTTACTCTTTTGATCCCAATCAGCCCCAGCATTTT. As protein: CASSYSFDPNQPQHF.

The CDR3: CASSELQGPYTDTQYF. CDR3 in DNA: TGCGCCAGCAGTGAGTTGCAGGGCCCCTACACAGATACGCAGTATTTT. The genes are TRBV10-1 and TRBJ2-3; D perhaps matches TRBD1 (5 bases). CDR3 length: 16 amino acids. CDR1 and CDR2 (germline): WNHNN, SYGVQD (reference sequence). The V end lost 1 base, the J end lost 2 bases, and 13 bases lay between the germline ends.

This chain links TRBV7-2 with TRBJ2-7, with D unresolved. V was trimmed by 0 bases and J by 3 bases, leaving 12 bases between them. CDR1 and CDR2 from the germline V gene are SGHTA and FQGNSA. CDR3 length equals 15 residues. The CDR3 is CASSLAADLFYEQYF. CDR3 bases: TGTGCCAGCAGCTTAGCGGCCGACTTGTTCTACGAGCAGTACTTC.

This clone was seen once. This chain connects TRBV9 to TRBJ1-3; D is possibly TRBD1 (5 bases). Germline loops: CDR1 SGDLS, CDR2 YYNGEE. CDR3 length: 14 amino acids. The V end lost 2 bases, the J end lost 4 bases, and 10 bases lay between the germline ends. The CDR3 sequence: CASSVDSWGNTIYF. CDR3 DNA sequence: TGTGCCAGCAGCGTCGACAGTTGGGGAAACACCATATATTTT.

This chain connects TRBV10-1 to TRBJ2-7; 8 bases map to TRBD1. In germline, CDR1 is WNHNN, CDR2 SYGVQD (reference sequence). V lost 4 bases to trimming and J lost 5 bases; unmatched junction nucleotides: 7. This CDR3 is built from 14 residues. Here the CDR3 reads CASSVGQGSDEQYF. The CDR3 nucleotides are TGCGCCAGCAGTGTTGGACAGGGATCTGACGAGCAGTACTTC.

V usage is TRBV7-9 and J usage is TRBJ2-2; D gene unclear. The CDR3 is 14 residues long. Between the trimmed V and J ends, which lost 3 bases and 4 bases, there was a span of 9 bases. Per germline, CDR1 SEHNR and CDR2 FQNEAQ (reference sequence). The CDR3 protein is CASSFGMGTGELFF. CDR3 coding DNA: TGTGCCAGCAGCTTTGGGATGGGCACCGGGGAGCTGTTTTTT.

The chain carries TRBV3-1 (or the pseudogene TRBV3-2) and TRBJ2-1; 9 bases line up with TRBD2. The CDR3 sequence is 15 residues long. V was pared by 4 bases and J by 9 bases, with 10 bases of the junction left unmatched. CDR1 is LGHDT and CDR2 is YNNKEL in the germline V gene (reference sequence). The CDR3 here is CASSLTSGPGFEQFF. The CDR3 bases are TGTGCCAGCAGCCTCACTAGCGGGCCTGGGTTTGAGCAGTTCTTC.

There are a few counts of this clone. The chain has TRBV19 and TRBJ1-4; TRBD1 agrees at 9 bases. The germline gives CDR1 LNHDA, CDR2 SQIVND (reference sequence). V lost 4 bases and J lost 0; bases outside the gene matches: 21. The CDR3 sequence is 22 residues long. The CDR3 DNA reads as TGTGCCAGTAGTACCCACAGGGGGCTTGCGGAGTGGACCCAGACAACTAATGAAAAACTGTTTTTT. This sequence encodes CASSTHRGLAEWTQTTNEKLFF.

The V gene is TRBV2, the J gene TRBJ1-1; D is unclear. Germline CDR1 reads SNHLY; CDR2 reads FYNNEI. Trimming cost V 7 bases and J 5 bases, with 17 bases left between them. The CDR3 covers 14 residues. CDR3 nucleotides: TGTGCCAGCATAATGATTTTGGACCTGACTGAAGCTTTCTTT. It yields the protein CASIMILDLTEAFF.

The chain links TRBV7-6 to TRBJ1-5, with no clear D. This CDR3 has 15 amino acids. From germline, CDR1 is SGHVS and CDR2 FNYEAQ. The V end lost 0 bases, the J end lost 2 bases, and 8 bases lay between the germline ends. CDR3 amino acids: CASSLALGGNQPQHF. CDR3 DNA: TGTGCCAGCAGCTTAGCGCTTGGGGGCAATCAGCCCCAGCATTTT. Drawing the rest from reference TRBV7-6 and TRBJ1-5, the complete variable domain is GAGVSQSPRYKVTKRGQDVALRCDPISGHVSLYWYRQALGQGPEFLTYFNYEAQQDKSGLPNDRFSAERPEGSISTLTIQRTEQRDSAMYRCASSLALGGNQPQHFGDGTRLSIL.

CDR3 nucleotides: TGTGCCAGCACCCAAAGGGGAGTAGGGTCCTACGAGCAGTACTTC. Residues: CASTQRGVGSYEQYF. The rearrangement uses TRBV6-5 and TRBJ2-7; either TRBD1 or TRBD2 may fit D (5 bases each). The V gene lost 7 bases and the J gene lost 1 base, with 17 bases spanning the gap. The CDR3 contains 15 residues. Germline V gene sequence: CDR1 MNHEY, CDR2 SVGAGI.

This clone was detected a few times. The rearrangement uses TRBV3-1 (or the pseudogene TRBV3-2) and TRBJ2-5, with TRBD2 matching over 11 bases. V lost 6 bases, J lost 1 base, and 4 bases stayed unmatched. This CDR3 has 15 amino acids. Germline V gene sequence: CDR1 LGHDT, CDR2 YNNKEL (reference sequence). The CDR3 protein is CASRQTSGGQETQYF. In DNA, the CDR3 is TGTGCCAGCAGACAAACTAGCGGGGGCCAAGAGACCCAGTACTTC.

The chain has TRBV30 and TRBJ1-2; D call uncertain. The CDR3 covers 12 residues. The V gene's germline CDR1 is GTSNPN and CDR2 SVGIG (reference sequence). Trimming stripped 1 base from V and 1 base from J, with 4 bases between. DNA for the CDR3: TGTGCCTGGAGTGAGATTAACTATGGCTACACCTTC. Translated: CAWSEINYGYTF. Based on the CDR3 plus reference TRBV30 and TRBJ1-2, the full variable domain is SQTIHQWPATLVQPVGSPLSLECTVEGTSNPNLYWYRQAAGRGLQLLFYSVGIGQISSEVPQNLSASRPQDRQFILSSKKLLLSDSGFYLCAWSEINYGYTFGSGTRLTVV.

V is TRBV6-5 and J is TRBJ2-1; no firm D call. V was clipped by 0 bases and J by 9 bases, with 9 bases between them. Germline-derived CDR1 and CDR2 are MNHEY and SVGAGI. The length of the CDR3 is 13 residues. The CDR3, as DNA: TGTGCCAGCAGTTACTCGAGTGGTTCTGAGCAGTTCTTC. Amino acids: CASSYSSGSEQFF.

The gene calls are TRBV28 and TRBJ2-2; 10 positions match TRBD1. This CDR3 has 15 residues. V trimming: 0 bases; J trimming: 5 bases; junction bases outside the gene matches: 0. Germline V gene data show CDR1 as MDHEN and CDR2 as SYDVKM. The CDR3 DNA sequence: TGTGCCAGCAGTTTATGGGGACAGGGGACCGGGGAGCTGTTTTTT. This gives the protein CASSLWGQGTGELFF.

The chain couples TRBV28 to TRBJ1-1, with 8 bases lining up with TRBD1. The CDR3 has 14 amino acids. The germline V gene has CDR1 MDHEN and CDR2 SYDVKM. The V and J ends lost 6 bases and 5 bases, in that order; junction bases with no gene match: 8. CDR3 nucleotides: TGTGCCAGCAGCGAGAATACAGGGGGGACTGAAGCTTTCTTT. Its protein product is CASSENTGGTEAFF.

The chain uses TRBV2 and TRBJ1-1, with 9 bases matching TRBD1. V shed 6 bases and J 1 base; nucleotides not matched to a gene: 3. The CDR3 runs 14 residues. Looked up from germline, CDR1 is SNHLY and CDR2 is FYNNEI. CDR3 nucleotide sequence: TGTGCCAGCAGGGTGGGACAGGGGAACACTGAAGCTTTCTTT. Its protein is CASRVGQGNTEAFF.

In its sample, this clone was seen a few times. The chain has TRBV11-2 and TRBJ2-1; 9 bases are shared with TRBD1. Germline values: CDR1 SGHAT, CDR2 FQNNGV. The CDR3 length is 16 residues. V dropped 1 base and J dropped 2; count of bases not matched to a gene: 3. CDR3 region: CASSLGGTGPYNEQFF. The CDR3, as DNA: TGTGCCAGCAGCTTAGGGGGGACAGGGCCCTACAATGAGCAGTTCTTC.

V gene TRBV19 combines with J gene TRBJ2-7; 7 nucleotides align to TRBD1. The CDR3 is 15 amino acids. Germline CDR1 LNHDA, CDR2 SQIVND (reference sequence). V lost 2 bases and J lost 3; bases outside the gene matches: 7. The chain's CDR3 is CASSITGRGIYEQYF. In DNA form, the CDR3 reads TGTGCCAGTAGTATAACGGGCAGGGGGATCTACGAGCAGTACTTC.

This rearrangement joins TRBV4-3 to TRBJ2-3; 11 bases are a match to TRBD2. The CDR3 contains 18 residues. In germline, CDR1 is LGHNA, CDR2 YSLEER. After removal of 2 bases from V and 2 bases from J, the junction contained 9 bases not matched to a gene. For the CDR3, the DNA is TGCGCCAGCAGCCAAAGACTAGCGGGGAGAAGGAACACAGATACGCAGTATTTT. Protein product: CASSQRLAGRRNTDTQYF.

The rearrangement uses TRBV7-9 and TRBJ2-3; 8 bases match TRBD2. Germline V CDR1 and CDR2: SEHNR, FQNEAQ (reference sequence). The CDR3 runs to 13 residues. The CDR3 loop reads CVSGAANLDTQYF. Here the CDR3 DNA reads TGTGTTAGCGGGGCGGCAAATCTCGATACGCAGTATTTT. The full variable domain, in which reference TRBV7-9 and TRBJ2-3 provide the parts outside the CDR3, is DTGVSQNPRHKITKRGQNVTFRCDPISEHNRLYWYRQTLGQGPEFLTYFQNEAQLEKSRLLSDRFSAERPKGSFSTLEIQRTEQGDSAMYLCVSGAANLDTQYFGPGTRLTVL.

In this sample, this clone turned up once. The chain joins TRBV27 to TRBJ1-6, with TRBD1 as a possible D gene (6 bases). The CDR3 has 15 amino acids. V lost 2 bases to trimming and J lost 10 bases, with 15 bases between them. The germline gives CDR1 MNHEY, CDR2 SMNVEV (reference sequence). The CDR3 loop reads CASSLSPGQGSPLHF. DNA for the CDR3: TGTGCCAGCAGTTTAAGCCCTGGGCAGGGGTCACCCCTCCACTTT.

V is TRBV28 and J is TRBJ2-2; D perhaps matches TRBD2 (5 bases). The germline gives CDR1 MDHEN, CDR2 SYDVKM. Trimming left V 6 bases short and J 1 base short, with 15 bases between. The CDR3 is 16 amino acids. CDR3: CASRWGVRVNTGELFF. CDR3 in DNA: TGTGCCAGCAGGTGGGGTGTGAGGGTGAACACCGGGGAGCTGTTTTTT.

V gene TRBV4-1 combines with J gene TRBJ2-5; 10 positions agree with TRBD1. CDR3 length: 14 residues. The V and J ends lost 2 bases and 4 bases, in that order; junction bases with no gene match: 1. CDR1 and CDR2 from the germline V gene are MGHRA and YSYEKL. CDR3 sequence (DNA): TGCGCCAGCAGCCAACGACAGGGGGCAGAGACCCAGTACTTC. This sequence encodes CASSQRQGAETQYF.

The chain links TRBV9 to TRBJ2-1, with D unresolved. Trimming shortened V by 3 bases and J by 0 bases, and 7 bases separated the two germline ends. The CDR3 length is 14 residues. Germline values: CDR1 SGDLS, CDR2 YYNGEE. Here the CDR3 DNA reads TGTGCCAGCAGCGCAGCCGGCTCCTACAATGAGCAGTTCTTC. It encodes CASSAAGSYNEQFF.

The chain has TRBV19 and TRBJ1-5; D is perhaps TRBD1 (5 bases). The CDR3 length is 12 residues. The V and J ends lost 10 bases and 4 bases respectively, with 11 bases between them. Germline-derived CDR1 and CDR2 are LNHDA and SQIVND (reference sequence). CDR3 sequence: CATENRNQPQHF. The CDR3 DNA reads as TGTGCCACTGAGAACAGGAATCAGCCCCAGCATTTT.